The 20 T cell receptor beta chains presented below share a single source sample, sequenced in a study of shared clonotypes between healthy human individuals. Sequencing was performed with immunoSEQ multiplex PCR; in TCRdb, only in-frame clones are kept and a portion is missing. The sample has 2 million to 3 million clones, 90% to 95% seen once. Sequenced material: naive CD4+ T cells from PBMCs. Subset of the sample: CD45RA+ positively selected. The receptors stem from a man between 18 and 29 years old in good health. Some clones in this sample may be carry-over from other donors' samples.

This chain joins TRBV6-5 and TRBJ2-5; 9 bases map to TRBD1. The J call could be wrong; TRBJ2-7 is a better fit for the DNA end. There are 14 residues in the CDR3. CDR1 is MNHEY, CDR2 SVGAGI, per germline. CDR3 bases: TGTGCCAGCAGCCCCGGGACAGGGTCCTACGAGCAGTACTTC. It specifies CASSPGTGSYEQYF.

The chain recombines TRBV28 with TRBJ1-1; TRBD1 might be the D (5 bases). The CDR3 contains 12 residues. The V end lost 2 bases, the J end lost 11 bases, and 12 bases lay between the germline ends. Germline V gene sequence: CDR1 MDHEN, CDR2 SYDVKM. CDR3 nucleotide sequence: TGTGCCAGCAGTTTAGGGGACTCAAAGGCTTTCTTT. Translating gives CASSLGDSKAFF.

This sequence joins TRBV5-1 and TRBJ2-7; 9 bases line up with TRBD1. Germline assignment: CDR1 SGHRS and CDR2 YFSETQ. The CDR3 extends over 15 amino acids. The V segment lost 5 bases and the J segment 6 bases; nucleotides outside the gene matches: 12. Here the CDR3 reads CASRVTPGQGAEQYF. The CDR3, as DNA: TGCGCCAGCAGGGTTACACCGGGACAGGGAGCCGAGCAGTACTTC.

The DNA of the CDR3 is TGTGCCAGCGGGCGGGACCAGGAGCAGTTCTTC. Encoded protein: CASGRDQEQFF. V usage is TRBV11-3 and J usage is TRBJ2-1; the D gene is possibly TRBD2 (6 bases). Germline CDR1 reads SGHNT; CDR2 reads YENEEA. The CDR3 totals 11 residues. V shed 8 bases and J shed 10 bases, with 12 bases lying between them.

The chain links TRBV29-1 to TRBJ2-7; D gene unclear. V gave up 7 bases and J gave up 3 bases, with 10 bases separating them. Germline V gene lookup returns CDR1 SQVTM and CDR2 ANQGSEA. The CDR3 extends over 11 amino acids. DNA for the CDR3: TGCAGCGGGGCGGCAGGCTACGAGCAGTACTTC. It encodes CSGAAGYEQYF.

This sequence joins TRBV5-1 and TRBJ2-2, with 8 bases matching TRBD2. The CDR3 totals 20 residues. V shed 0 bases, J shed 5 bases, and the junction held 18 bases outside the gene matches. Germline CDR1 SGHRS, CDR2 YFSETQ. DNA for the CDR3: TGCGCCAGCAGCTTGGCCCTCGGTGGCGGGGGGTCCCGGGGAACCGGGGAGCTGTTTTTT. This sequence encodes CASSLALGGGGSRGTGELFF.

The chain links TRBV30 to TRBJ1-4; D gene unclear. Deletions cut 2 bases from V and 5 bases from J, with 12 bases between. CDR1 is GTSNPN, CDR2 SVGIG, per germline (reference sequence). This CDR3 has 14 residues. As DNA, the CDR3 is TGTGCCTGGAGTCCAAGGGTGTCAAATGAAAAACTGTTTTTT. It encodes CAWSPRVSNEKLFF. Based on the CDR3 plus reference TRBV30 and TRBJ1-4, the full variable domain is SQTIHQWPATLVQPVGSPLSLECTVEGTSNPNLYWYRQAAGRGLQLLFYSVGIGQISSEVPQNLSASRPQDRQFILSSKKLLLSDSGFYLCAWSPRVSNEKLFFGSGTQLSVL.

With regard to this clone: One junction end does not reproduce the germline sequence, and a read error may be involved. The rearrangement links TRBV30 to TRBJ2-5; D ambiguous. Germline V gene data show CDR1 as GTSNPN and CDR2 as SVGIG (reference sequence). The CDR3 spans 11 residues. CDR3: CAWRFAENQYF. The CDR3 DNA reads as TGTGCCTGGAGGTTCGCCGAGAACCAGTACTTC.

This chain links TRBV4-1 with TRBJ1-4, with a tentative D call TRBD1 (6 bases). The CDR3 is 19 residues long. V lost 0 bases to trimming and J lost 8 bases, with 25 bases between them. Germline V gene lookup returns CDR1 MGHRA and CDR2 YSYEKL. The CDR3 here is CASSQDKREAAGESEKLFF. CDR3 nucleotides: TGCGCCAGCAGCCAAGATAAACGCGAAGCGGCAGGGGAGAGCGAAAAACTGTTTTTT.

On this clone itself: This sample also contains other DNA sequences that code for the same CDR3. This chain joins TRBV7-7 and TRBJ2-5, with D possibly matching TRBD2 (5 bases). The CDR3 length is 11 residues. From germline, CDR1 is SSHAT and CDR2 FNYEAQ (reference sequence). V lost 5 bases, J lost 5 bases, and 6 bases lay in between. The CDR3 DNA is TGTGCCAGCAGCCCGGGGGAGACCCAGTACTTC. This codes for CASSPGETQYF.

As regards this clone: The same CDR3 can be traced to other DNA sequences in this sample. The chain carries TRBV7-3 and TRBJ2-1, with unresolved D. CDR1 and CDR2 from the germline V gene are SGHTA and FQGTGA. This CDR3 is built from 15 residues. Trimming cost V 5 bases and J 2 bases, with 13 bases left between them. The CDR3 region is CASSPSRGTYNEQFF. For the CDR3, the DNA is TGTGCCAGCAGCCCCAGTCGCGGCACCTACAATGAGCAGTTCTTC. Full variable domain (outside the CDR3, taken from reference TRBV7-3 and TRBJ2-1): GAGVSQTPSNKVTEKGKYVELRCDPISGHTALYWYRQSLGQGPEFLIYFQGTGAADDSGLPNDRFFAVRPEGSVSTLKIQRTERGDSAVYLCASSPSRGTYNEQFFGPGTRLTVL.

The chain combines TRBV5-1 with TRBJ2-3; TRBD2 matches 11 bases. V gave up 4 bases and J gave up 6 bases; unmatched junction bases: 10. CDR3 length: 16 residues. The germline CDR1 and CDR2 sequences are SGHRS and YFSETQ. This chain's CDR3 is CASSATLAGGGDTQYF. CDR3 DNA: TGCGCCAGCAGCGCGACTCTAGCGGGAGGTGGGGATACGCAGTATTTT. The variable domain in full, completed from reference TRBV5-1 and TRBJ2-3, reads KAGVTQTPRYLIKTRGQQVTLSCSPISGHRSVSWYQQTPGQGLQFLFEYFSETQRNKGNFPGRFSGRQFSNSRSEMNVSTLELGDSALYLCASSATLAGGGDTQYFGPGTRLTVL.

The genes are TRBV28 and TRBJ2-7; maybe TRBD1 (5 bases). Germline values: CDR1 MDHEN, CDR2 SYDVKM. The CDR3 runs to 13 residues. Trimming shortened V by 3 bases and J by 3 bases, and 9 bases separated the two germline ends. CDR3 in amino acids: CASSFSDSYEQYF. The DNA of the CDR3 is TGTGCCAGCAGTTTTAGTGACAGCTACGAGCAGTACTTC.

V usage is TRBV27 and J usage is TRBJ2-5, with a possible D match to TRBD1 (6 bases). With 5 bases removed from V and 2 bases from J, the gap between germline ends came to 18 bases. Per germline, CDR1 MNHEY and CDR2 SMNVEV (reference sequence). The CDR3 is 16 amino acids. Here the CDR3 reads CASSPGQTTAQETQYF. Here the CDR3 DNA reads TGTGCCAGCAGTCCCGGACAGACCACGGCTCAAGAGACCCAGTACTTC.

The V and J genes are TRBV6-1 and TRBJ1-5; a possible D gene is TRBD1 (5 bases). V was shortened by 6 bases and J by 4 bases, with 10 bases between the two germline ends. Germline CDR1 is MNHNS and CDR2 is SASEGT. The CDR3 is 13 residues long. CDR3 bases: TGTGCCAGCAGGACAGAAGGAAATCAGCCCCAGCATTTT. This encodes CASRTEGNQPQHF.

J is TRBJ1-1 and V is TRBV7-3, with D unresolved. V lost 1 base, J lost 3 bases, and 6 bases lay in between. Per germline, CDR1 SGHTA and CDR2 FQGTGA. The CDR3 has 13 residues. The CDR3 DNA reads TGTGCCAGCAGCTTAAGGACCGACACTGAAGCTTTCTTT. It is translated as CASSLRTDTEAFF. Variable domain in full (rest from reference TRBV7-3 and TRBJ1-1): GAGVSQTPSNKVTEKGKYVELRCDPISGHTALYWYRQSLGQGPEFLIYFQGTGAADDSGLPNDRFFAVRPEGSVSTLKIQRTERGDSAVYLCASSLRTDTEAFFGQGTRLTVV.

The chain links TRBV10-2 to TRBJ2-5; D uncertain. The CDR3 contains 12 residues. Germline CDR1 is WSHSY and CDR2 is SAAADI. V lost 5 bases to trimming and J lost 1 base, with 5 bases between them. CDR3 sequence: CASSLPQETQYF. The CDR3 DNA reads as TGCGCCAGCAGTCTCCCCCAAGAGACCCAGTACTTC.

A word on this clone: The sample holds other DNA sequences that translate to the same CDR3. This sequence joins TRBV6-5 and TRBJ1-1; possible D gene TRBD1, 5 bases. The CDR3 contains 13 residues. V dropped 3 bases and J dropped 5 bases, with 10 bases sitting between them. Germline-derived CDR1 and CDR2 are MNHEY and SVGAGI. CDR3 sequence: CASSYWGGTEAFF. The CDR3 DNA is TGTGCCAGCAGTTATTGGGGGGGAACTGAAGCTTTCTTT.

The chain carries TRBV6-1 and TRBJ1-4; D not resolved. CDR1 and CDR2 from the germline V gene are MNHNS and SASEGT. This CDR3 has 13 amino acids. Trimming stripped 11 bases from V and 7 bases from J, with 17 bases between. CDR3 in DNA: TGTGCCTCTGAGAAGGTCGACGGTGAAAAACTGTTTTTT. Protein: CASEKVDGEKLFF.

The chain carries TRBV7-3 and TRBJ2-1; 15 nucleotides match TRBD2. The CDR3 loop spans 19 amino acids. Losses at the gene ends were 5 bases for V and 3 bases for J; bases not matched to a gene: 11. The germline CDR1 and CDR2 sequences are SGHTA and FQGTGA. The CDR3 here is CASSPGTSGRSPFYNEQFF. The CDR3 nucleotides are TGTGCCAGCAGCCCAGGGACTAGCGGGAGGTCTCCTTTCTACAATGAGCAGTTCTTC.